This T cell receptor beta chain was sequenced in a study of tumor-infiltrating lymphocytes in primary liver carcinoma. Constant-region priming of about 500 ng total RNA yielded TCR beta cDNA. Three nested multiplex PCR rounds, a slightly modified ARM-PCR method, built the TCR beta libraries. Amplification in the first two PCR rounds was performed using TRBV1-TRBV30 forward primers and a C-beta reverse primer for roughly 10 cycles each. MiXCR, run by TCRdb on the multiplex PCR reads, gives a single entry per CDR3 protein. The repertoire includes approximately 190,000 distinct CDR3 sequences, approximately 86% of them detected once, and 15% to 20% sits in the top ten. Worth noting for this clonotype: Given a much more abundant clone one base away, this may be a read error.

Trimming took 5 bases from V and 0 from J; bases not matched to a gene: 10. From germline, CDR1 is MNHEY and CDR2 SVGAGI. The CDR3 totals 17 residues. Taking about 18-32 mg of unsorted bulk tissue, the authors co-extracted RNA and DNA. Cases comprised patients with primary liver carcinoma who received surgical resection. V gene TRBV6-5 combines with J gene TRBJ2-1; 7 bases map to TRBD2. This clonotype was sampled from a man aged 35-49 years with primary liver carcinoma and hepatitis B virus infection. Sequencing was carried out using tumor tissue from primary liver carcinoma. The CDR3 DNA sequence: TGTGCCAGCAGTCCCGTTCGGGGGGTTAGCTCCTACAATGAGCAGTTCTTC. This gives the protein CASSPVRGVSSYNEQFF.